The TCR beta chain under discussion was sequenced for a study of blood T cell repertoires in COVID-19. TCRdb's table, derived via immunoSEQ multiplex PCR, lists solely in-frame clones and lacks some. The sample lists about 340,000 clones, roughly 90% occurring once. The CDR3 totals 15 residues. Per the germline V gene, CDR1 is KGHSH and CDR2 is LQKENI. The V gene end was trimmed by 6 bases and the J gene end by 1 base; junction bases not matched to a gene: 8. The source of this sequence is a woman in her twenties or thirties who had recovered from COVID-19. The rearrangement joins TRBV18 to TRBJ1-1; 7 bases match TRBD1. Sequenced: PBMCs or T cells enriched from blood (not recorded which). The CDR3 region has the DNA TGTGCCAGCTCCCCAGGGGGGAAAAGGAACACTGAAGCTTTCTTT. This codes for CASSPGGKRNTEAFF.